The following is a T cell receptor beta chain sequence with its context. Its target is unknown. CDR3 length equals 13 residues. V was shortened by 6 bases and J by 4 bases, with 9 bases between the two germline ends. The germline CDR1 and CDR2 sequences are SNHLY and FYNNEI. Per the authors' pipeline: Approximately 100,000 TCRs per sample was the median, with a range of about 20,000 to 690,600. Each CDR3 protein is one row after TCRdb ran MiXCR on the RACE reads. Clone size and V and J calls follow TCRdb, not the original study. Among approximately 57,000 distinct CDR3 sequences listed, more than 8% were seen once. The data derive from a study of human T cells and chemical hapten exposure. In the study overall: Patients additionally received therapeutic doses of diphenylcyclopropenone on the scalp once a week, and this continued throughout the approximately 23-week study. General study findings and limits: PT1 expanded TCR counts correlated positively with patch test score.

Documented time point: pre-sensitization, week 0. Stated treatment: therapeutic diphenylcyclopropenone sensitization with weekly scalp DPC. The source is a man aged 35 to 55 with alopecia areata. Some clones in this sample may be carry-over from other donors' samples. The genes are TRBV2 and TRBJ2-2, with TRBD1 as a possible D gene (6 bases). The starting material was whole blood, obtained in connection with sensitization to the hapten diphenylcyclopropenone (DPC). The CDR3 loop reads CASRSGVTGELFF. The CDR3 DNA reads TGTGCCAGCAGATCAGGGGTCACCGGGGAGCTGTTTTTT.